This T cell receptor (beta chain) was identified in a study of regulatory T cells in long-lasting Graves disease. Overall study context: Recently diagnosed Graves' patients had received antithyroid drugs for under 3 months.

Study-level results: There were preferences for TRBV28, TRBJ1-2 and TRBJ2-5 in persistent disease.

Time point here: newly diagnosed GD, antithyroid drugs for less than 3 months. RNA from PBMCs was the source of the TCR library. This CDR3 region has 18 residues. Trimming shortened V by 0 bases and J by 5 bases, and 22 bases separated the two germline ends. Germline V lookup: CDR1 LNHNV, CDR2 YYDKDF (reference sequence). Investigators prepared the TCR beta libraries by applying iRepertoire HTBI primers and Arm-PCR of CDR3 regions. Using its own MiXCR run on the multiplex PCR reads, TCRdb lists one record per CDR3 protein. This table has about 440,000 distinct CDR3 sequences, 15% appearing once. As to this clonotype: The target antigen is unknown.

Separately, the same data were catalogued under a study of T cells in Graves' hyperthyroidism and ophthalmopathy. In that study: Patients between 18 and 65 years old had hyperthyroidism, newly diagnosed and lasting under 2 months. The TCR CDR3 was amplified in a first-round RT-PCR using the HTBI primer set.

The chain employs TRBV15 and TRBJ1-2; D possibly corresponds to TRBD1 (5 bases). The receptor was derived from a woman aged 25-40 years with Graves disease. The source material was peripheral blood mononuclear cells (PBMCs), sampled at new diagnosis, from a patient treated with antithyroid drugs. CDR3 in amino acids: CATSRDLPQAGARYGYTF. CDR3 nucleotides: TGTGCCACCAGCAGAGATCTTCCACAGGCGGGTGCTCGATATGGCTACACCTTC.